This passage covers 25 T cell receptor beta chains from one sample sequenced in a study of immune evolution from preneoplasia to lung adenocarcinoma. The assay was immunoSEQ multiplex PCR, and TCRdb's table has in-frame clones only and misses some. The sample consists of under 8,000 clones, roughly 80% of them appearing once. The sample consisted of FFPE adjacent normal lung tissue. These receptors were taken from a donor aged 70 or older with lung adenocarcinoma.

J is TRBJ2-2 and V is TRBV7-9; the match to TRBD2 covers 8 bases. This CDR3 comprises 14 residues. Losses at the gene ends were 6 bases for V and 5 bases for J; bases not matched to a gene: 5. CDR1 SEHNR and CDR2 FQNEAQ come from the germline V gene (reference sequence). DNA for the CDR3: TGTGCCAGCAGGGGTAGCGGGATGACCGGGGAGCTGTTTTTT. Amino acid sequence: CASRGSGMTGELFF. Variable domain in full (rest from reference TRBV7-9 and TRBJ2-2): DTGVSQNPRHKITKRGQNVTFRCDPISEHNRLYWYRQTLGQGPEFLTYFQNEAQLEKSRLLSDRFSAERPKGSFSTLEIQRTEQGDSAMYLCASRGSGMTGELFFGEGSRLTVL.

By share of the sample, this clone is medium-sized (0.01 to 0.1%). CDR3 sequence reads: CASSTSGTAYGYTF. CDR3 nucleotide sequence: TGTGCCAGTAGTACATCCGGGACGGCTTATGGCTACACCTTC. The chain recombines TRBV19 with TRBJ1-2, with a possible D match to TRBD1 (5 bases). V was pared by 4 bases and J by 5 bases, with 14 bases between. The germline gives CDR1 LNHDA, CDR2 SQIVND (reference sequence). CDR3 length: 14 amino acids.

This clone was detected a few times. The chain carries TRBV19 and TRBJ2-6, with no clear D. The CDR3 is 17 amino acids. Germline assignment: CDR1 LNHDA and CDR2 SQIVND (reference sequence). V gave up 7 bases and J gave up 0 bases, with 16 bases separating them. This CDR3 is CASTKEAQNSGANVLTF. For the CDR3, the DNA is TGTGCCAGTACTAAGGAAGCGCAGAACTCTGGGGCCAACGTCCTGACTTTC.

Only one count was recorded for this clone. This rearrangement joins TRBV30 to TRBJ2-3, with D unresolved. Trimming cost V 4 bases and J 2 bases, with 7 bases left between them. The germline gives CDR1 GTSNPN, CDR2 SVGIG (reference sequence). This CDR3 has 12 amino acids. The CDR3 loop is CAWTQSTDTQYF. The CDR3 nucleotides read TGTGCCTGGACCCAATCCACAGATACGCAGTATTTT.

The chain has TRBV12-5 and TRBJ1-2, with D hard to call. CDR3 length equals 17 residues. Germline CDR1 is LGHNT and CDR2 is FRNRAP. Deletions cut 0 bases from V and 3 bases from J, with 17 bases between. In DNA form, the CDR3 reads TGTGCTAGTGGTTTGGTACTGACTCCGCAAGGAGACTATGGCTACACCTTC. It specifies CASGLVLTPQGDYGYTF. Full variable domain (outside the CDR3, taken from reference TRBV12-5 and TRBJ1-2): DARVTQTPRHKVTEMGQEVTMRCQPILGHNTVFWYRQTMMQGLELLAYFRNRAPLDDSGMPKDRFSAEMPDATLATLKIQPSEPRDSAVYFCASGLVLTPQGDYGYTFGSGTRLTVV.

This clone was seen a few times. The chain links TRBV7-9 to TRBJ2-4, with 7 positions matching TRBD2. This CDR3 is 16 amino acids long. V was pared by 5 bases and J by 0 bases, with 7 bases of the junction left unmatched. Per the germline V gene, CDR1 is SEHNR and CDR2 is FQNEAQ (reference sequence). The CDR3 coding sequence is TGTGCCAGCAGCCCTCTAGCGGAGGTAGCCAAAAACATTCAGTACTTC. Its protein product is CASSPLAEVAKNIQYF.

V usage is TRBV6-5 and J usage is TRBJ2-3, with D perhaps matching TRBD2 (6 bases). This CDR3 region has 14 residues. Trimming removed 6 bases at V and 0 bases at J, with 10 bases between. Germline V gene data show CDR1 as MNHEY and CDR2 as SVGAGI. In DNA form, the CDR3 reads TGTGCCAGCAGCCCGGGACTCAGCACAGATACGCAGTATTTT. It codes for CASSPGLSTDTQYF.

The CDR3 nucleotides are TGTGCCAGCAGCTTACAGGGGGCGACTAACTATGGCTACACCTTC. Translating gives CASSLQGATNYGYTF. V gene TRBV5-4 combines with J gene TRBJ1-2; TRBD1 agrees at 9 bases. CDR1 SGHNT and CDR2 YYREEE come from the germline V gene (reference sequence). The CDR3 length is 15 residues. V shed 2 bases and J 0 bases; nucleotides not matched to a gene: 2.

This clone was observed once. This chain links TRBV29-1 with TRBJ2-2; D is perhaps TRBD2 (7 bases). Between the trimmed V and J ends, which lost 8 bases and 7 bases, there was a span of 17 bases. CDR1 and CDR2 from the germline V gene are SQVTM and ANQGSEA. The CDR3 loop spans 13 amino acids. The CDR3 DNA follows: TGCAGCTGCGAGGGGGGGCGGGGCGGGGAGCTGTTTTTT. Protein: CSCEGGRGGELFF.

This clone showed up just a few times. The chain combines TRBV4-2 with TRBJ1-2; D not certain. Germline values: CDR1 LGHNA, CDR2 YNFKEQ. This CDR3 has 14 residues. Trimming took off 0 bases at V and 5 bases at J, with 10 bases between the two ends. The DNA of the CDR3 is TGTGCCAGCAGCCAAGATTTGGCAACATATGGCTACACCTTC. Translation gives CASSQDLATYGYTF.

The chain joins TRBV15 to TRBJ2-6; TRBD2 is a possible D gene (5 bases). Trimming removed 0 bases from V and 3 bases from J, with 12 bases in between. Germline V gene data show CDR1 as LNHNV and CDR2 as YYDKDF (reference sequence). This CDR3 is 17 amino acids long. In nucleotides, the CDR3 is TGTGCCACCAGCAGAGATCCGCGGGTGGTTGGGGCCAACGTCCTGACTTTC. Amino acids: CATSRDPRVVGANVLTF.

The chain combines TRBV18 with TRBJ1-4, with 10 bases fitting TRBD1. Germline CDR1 is KGHSH and CDR2 is LQKENI. This CDR3 comprises 14 residues. Losses at the gene ends were 6 bases for V and 11 bases for J; bases not matched to a gene: 9. In DNA form, the CDR3 reads TGTGCCAGCTCTCCCGGGACAGGGGAACAGAAACTGTTTTTT. It specifies CASSPGTGEQKLFF.

This clone appeared a few times. The same CDR3 is also encoded by other DNA sequences in this sample. The CDR3 bases are TGCGCCAGCAGCTTAGGGCAGACGCCCGGGGAGCTGTTTTTT. It specifies CASSLGQTPGELFF. The rearrangement joins TRBV5-1 to TRBJ2-2; no clear D. The V end lost 2 bases, the J end lost 6 bases, and 11 bases lay between the germline ends. Per germline, CDR1 SGHRS and CDR2 YFSETQ. The CDR3 is made up of 14 amino acids.

The V call is TRBV19, the J call TRBJ2-3; D is perhaps TRBD2 (6 bases). V lost 4 bases to trimming and J lost 1 base, with 21 bases between them. Germline V gene lookup returns CDR1 LNHDA and CDR2 SQIVND (reference sequence). There are 18 residues in the CDR3. This CDR3 is CASSTLWEASTRTDTQYF. CDR3 nucleotides: TGTGCCAGTAGTACCTTATGGGAGGCCTCAACACGCACAGATACGCAGTATTTT. Drawing the rest from reference TRBV19 and TRBJ2-3, the complete variable domain is DGGITQSPKYLFRKEGQNVTLSCEQNLNHDAMYWYRQDPGQGLRLIYYSQIVNDFQKGDIAEGYSVSREKKESFPLTVTSAQKNPTAFYLCASSTLWEASTRTDTQYFGPGTRLTVL.

The rearrangement joins TRBV5-8 to TRBJ2-7, with no clear D. The CDR3 loop spans 11 amino acids. The V gene's germline CDR1 is SGHTS and CDR2 YDEGEE. The V gene lost 2 bases and the J gene lost 5 bases, with 5 bases spanning the gap. The CDR3 protein is CASSFFDEQYF. CDR3 in DNA: TGTGCCAGCAGCTTTTTTGACGAGCAGTACTTC.

This clone came up once. The chain employs TRBV11-2 and TRBJ2-2; D perhaps matches TRBD1 (6 bases). The CDR3 has 17 residues. CDR1 is SGHAT, CDR2 FQNNGV, per germline. V lost 5 bases and J lost 1, with 17 bases in between. CDR3 protein: CASSPSPGHLNTGELFF. The CDR3 DNA follows: TGTGCCAGCAGCCCTTCCCCGGGACACTTGAACACCGGGGAGCTGTTTTTT.

This clone was recorded once. The J gene is TRBJ2-7, the V gene TRBV19; TRBD2 agrees at 8 bases. V dropped 0 bases and J dropped 3; count of bases not matched to a gene: 4. Germline-derived CDR1 and CDR2 are LNHDA and SQIVND (reference sequence). The CDR3 spans 15 residues. CDR3 nucleotides: TGTGCCAGTAGTATAGAGCGCGGGAGGAGCTACGAGCAGTACTTC. This encodes CASSIERGRSYEQYF.

V is TRBV7-8 and J is TRBJ1-1, with 10 bases identical to TRBD1. In germline, CDR1 is SGHVS, CDR2 FQNEAQ. This CDR3 has 14 amino acids. The ends lost 4 bases at V and 4 bases at J; junction bases unmatched: 3. CDR3 residues: CASSSTGGITEAFF. The CDR3 DNA follows: TGTGCCAGCAGCTCGACAGGGGGCATCACTGAAGCTTTCTTT.

V gene TRBV30 combines with J gene TRBJ1-3; unclear D gene. V lost 2 bases and J 4 bases, leaving 3 bases between the germline ends. CDR3 size: 11 residues. Germline CDR1 reads GTSNPN; CDR2 reads SVGIG (reference sequence). The CDR3 region is CAWSQGNTIYF. The CDR3 nucleotides read TGTGCCTGGAGTCAGGGAAACACCATATATTTT.

The genes are TRBV19 and TRBJ2-5; D unresolved. CDR1 is LNHDA and CDR2 is SQIVND in the germline V gene (reference sequence). Trimming cost V 5 bases and J 3 bases, with 10 bases left between them. This CDR3 is 13 amino acids long. CDR3 loop: CASSQVRKETQYF. The CDR3 coding sequence is TGTGCCAGTAGTCAAGTGAGGAAAGAGACCCAGTACTTC.

This chain links TRBV4-2 with TRBJ2-7, with 9 nucleotides matching TRBD1. CDR1 and CDR2 from the germline V gene are LGHNA and YNFKEQ. This CDR3 is built from 17 residues. V lost 1 base and J lost 4; bases outside the gene matches: 11. The CDR3 nucleotides read TGTGCCAGCAGCCAAGGCCCGGGACAGGGTATTTTTTACGAGCAGTACTTC. Encoded protein: CASSQGPGQGIFYEQYF.

The chain uses TRBV7-9 and TRBJ1-1; weak D call: TRBD1 (5 bases). This CDR3 contains 14 residues. V was trimmed by 1 base and J by 5 bases, leaving 11 bases between them. CDR1 and CDR2 from the germline V gene are SEHNR and FQNEAQ (reference sequence). CDR3 in DNA: TGTGCCAGCAGCTTAGTTGGGACGAAGACTGAAGCTTTCTTT. Protein sequence: CASSLVGTKTEAFF.

The CDR3 DNA reads as TGCAGCGTTGTTATTACAGGGGGGATGAACACTGAAGCTTTCTTT. This gives the protein CSVVITGGMNTEAFF. The chain recombines TRBV29-1 with TRBJ1-1; 8 bases line up with TRBD1. The CDR3 consists of 15 residues. The germline CDR1 and CDR2 sequences are SQVTM and ANQGSEA. V shed 4 bases and J 0 bases; nucleotides not matched to a gene: 7.

This clone showed up just a few times. The chain is built from TRBV12-5 and TRBJ2-1, with 7 nucleotides matching TRBD2. The CDR3 has 14 residues. V lost 2 bases to trimming and J lost 3 bases; unmatched junction nucleotides: 1. The V gene's germline CDR1 is LGHNT and CDR2 FRNRAP. This CDR3 is CASGLWEGYNEQFF. CDR3 DNA: TGTGCTAGTGGTTTGTGGGAGGGCTACAATGAGCAGTTCTTC.

This clone has a single count. The CDR3 loop reads CASMQALGGAFF. In nucleotides, the CDR3 is TGTGCCAGCATGCAGGCTCTCGGAGGAGCTTTCTTT. This chain joins TRBV6-5 and TRBJ1-1; D call uncertain. Germline assignment: CDR1 MNHEY and CDR2 SVGAGI. V was shortened by 7 bases and J by 10 bases, with 16 bases between the two germline ends. The CDR3 spans 12 residues.